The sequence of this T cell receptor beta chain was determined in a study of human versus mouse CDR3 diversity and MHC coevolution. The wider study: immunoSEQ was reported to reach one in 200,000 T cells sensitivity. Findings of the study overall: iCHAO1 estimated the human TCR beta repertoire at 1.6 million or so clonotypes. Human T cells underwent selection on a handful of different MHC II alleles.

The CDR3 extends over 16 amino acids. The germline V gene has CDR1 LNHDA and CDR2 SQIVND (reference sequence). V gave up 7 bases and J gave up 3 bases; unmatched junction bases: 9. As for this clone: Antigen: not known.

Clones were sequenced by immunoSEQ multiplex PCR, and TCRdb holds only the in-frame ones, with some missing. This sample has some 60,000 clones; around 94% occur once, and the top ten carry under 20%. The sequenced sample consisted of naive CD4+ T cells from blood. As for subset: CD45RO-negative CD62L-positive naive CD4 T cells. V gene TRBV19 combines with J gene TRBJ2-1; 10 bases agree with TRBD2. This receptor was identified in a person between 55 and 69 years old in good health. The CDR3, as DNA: TGTGCCAGTACCTACCAGGGACTAGCGCACTACAATGAGCAGTTCTTC. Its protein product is CASTYQGLAHYNEQFF.